This T cell receptor beta chain was identified during a study of T cell responses to AZD1222 COVID-19 vaccine. Findings of the study overall: Among those given AZD1222, only five or six were seropositive at baseline. In a largely white British group with more females than males, clonal diversity was possibly underestimated. Once two AZD1222 doses were given, Spike-specific TCR breadth and depth went up. Sampled repertoires all dated from after the peak T cell response.

This clone occurred once. What it recognizes is unknown. CDR1 and CDR2 (germline): LGHDT, YNNKEL (reference sequence). With V trimmed by 6 bases and J by 6 bases, 2 bases remained unmatched. This CDR3 is built from 12 residues. Some clones are missing from TCRdb's copy, which holds only in-frame ones; the method was immunoSEQ multiplex PCR. The sample yields around 50,000 clones, about 80% seen once. The specimen was peripheral blood, collected on day 0 of AZD1222 vaccination. The origin of this receptor is an adult in good health. The gene calls are TRBV3-1 (or the pseudogene TRBV3-2) and TRBJ1-1, with TRBD1 matching over 9 bases. DNA for the CDR3: TGTGCCAGCAGTCGGACAGGGGCTGAAGCTTTCTTT. This encodes CASSRTGAEAFF.